The 12 T cell receptor beta chains below all came from one sample that was sequenced in a study of T-cell reconstitution after alpha-beta-depleted transplantation in children. Unique molecular identifiers were incorporated during preparation of the TCRbeta library. TCRdb processed the PCR reads anew with MiXCR; each CDR3 protein has one entry. The sample lists a few hundred thousand distinct CDR3 sequences, 10% occurring once. The material sequenced was PBMCs from the stem cell graft donor, taken from the stem cell graft. The receptors come from a human donor who donated a stem cell graft to a child with acute lymphoblastic leukemia.

A note on this clonotype: An end of the junction differs from the germline gene, which may be a read error. The V gene is TRBV20-1, the J gene TRBJ2-5; the match to TRBD2 covers 15 bases. The CDR3 runs 15 residues. The germline CDR1 and CDR2 sequences are DFQATT and SNEGSKA (reference sequence). The CDR3: CCAGTSGRIQETQYF. CDR3 sequence (DNA): TGCTGTGCGGGGACTAGCGGGAGGATACAAGAGACCCAGTACTTC.

Note on this clonotype: Because the CDR3 is missing its conserved closing phenylalanine or tryptophan, this is likely a read error. The chain combines TRBV30 with TRBJ2-7; 9 bases agree with TRBD1. CDR3 length equals 15 residues. CDR1 is GTSNPN, CDR2 SVGIG, per germline (reference sequence). V trimming: 2 bases; J trimming: 1 base; junction bases outside the gene matches: 6. The CDR3, as DNA: TGTGCCTGGAGTAAAGGACAGGGGACTTCCTACGAGCAGTACTTA. As protein: CAWSKGQGTSYEQYL.

The chain couples TRBV5-6 to TRBJ2-1, with 7 bases that match TRBD2. The CDR3 extends over 14 amino acids. Losses at the gene ends were 6 bases for V and 8 bases for J; bases not matched to a gene: 11. Germline-derived CDR1 and CDR2 are SGHDT and YYEEEE. Here the CDR3 DNA reads TGTGCCAGCAACCTTTGGAGCGGGGCCCATGAGCAGTTCTTC. Its protein is CASNLWSGAHEQFF.

This clonotype has only one observation. This chain joins TRBV25-1 and TRBJ2-5; TRBD2 matches at 7 bases. CDR1 is MGHDK and CDR2 is SYGVNS in the germline V gene. The CDR3 spans 15 residues. J lost 7 bases, V lost 5 bases, and 13 bases had no gene match. CDR3 bases: TGTGCCAGCAGTAAAGTGGCCCCTAGCGGAGGGACCCAGTACTTC. Its translation is CASSKVAPSGGTQYF.

This clonotype was picked up a small number of times. CDR3 in DNA: TGTGCCAGCAGACAGACTAGCGGGAGTTCCACAGATACGCAGTATTTT. Translation gives CASRQTSGSSTDTQYF. The genes are TRBV12-3 or TRBV12-4 and TRBJ2-3; TRBD2 aligns across 12 bases. The CDR3 totals 16 residues. V gave up 6 bases and J gave up 2 bases; unmatched junction bases: 6.

This clonotype has a count of ten or more. V is TRBV29-1 and J is TRBJ2-5; D is perhaps TRBD1 (5 bases). Germline V CDR1 and CDR2: SQVTM, ANQGSEA. V was cut by 4 bases and J by 2 bases, with 8 bases left in between. The CDR3 is made up of 12 amino acids. CDR3 in DNA: TGCAGCGTTGGACAGACTCAAGAGACCCAGTACTTC. Its translation is CSVGQTQETQYF.

The table lists this clonotype with a few counts. The rearrangement links TRBV20-1 to TRBJ2-1, with D tentatively TRBD1 or TRBD2 (5 bases each). With 5 bases removed from V and 0 bases from J, the gap between germline ends came to 17 bases. Germline V gene data show CDR1 as DFQATT and CDR2 as SNEGSKA (reference sequence). The CDR3 sequence is 16 residues long. CDR3 sequence (DNA): TGCAGTGCTGGGACCAGCGCGGCAAGCTCCTACAATGAGCAGTTCTTC. Translated, it gives CSAGTSAASSYNEQFF.

This clonotype was counted only a few times. The V call is TRBV20-1, the J call TRBJ2-1; 12 bases line up with TRBD2. This CDR3 spans 15 amino acids. V shed 6 bases, J shed 15 bases, and the junction held 18 bases outside the gene matches. Germline V gives CDR1 DFQATT, CDR2 SNEGSKA (reference sequence). Here the CDR3 reads CSAQTPGLAGLGSFF. As DNA, the CDR3 is TGCAGTGCGCAAACACCGGGACTAGCGGGCCTGGGGTCGTTCTTC.

This clonotype has just a few counts. J is TRBJ2-7 and V is TRBV7-2; either TRBD1 or TRBD2 may fit D (5 bases each). This CDR3 has 15 residues. The germline V gene has CDR1 SGHTA and CDR2 FQGNSA. Between the trimmed V and J ends, which lost 7 bases and 0 bases, there was a span of 16 bases. In DNA form, the CDR3 reads TGTGCCAGCAACATCGGCGAGGGGTTCTCCTACGAGCAGTACTTC. Its protein product is CASNIGEGFSYEQYF. Combining the CDR3 with reference TRBV7-2 and TRBJ2-7 gives the whole variable domain GAGVSQSPSNKVTEKGKDVELRCDPISGHTALYWYRQSLGQGLEFLIYFQGNSAPDKSGLPSDRFSAERTGGSVSTLTIQRTQQEDSAVYLCASNIGEGFSYEQYFGPGTRLTVT.

This clonotype was counted between two and nine times. The chain combines TRBV25-1 with TRBJ2-7; 13 nucleotides agree with TRBD2. V shed 2 bases and J 3 bases; nucleotides not matched to a gene: 10. This CDR3 comprises 18 residues. Looked up from germline, CDR1 is MGHDK and CDR2 is SYGVNS. As DNA, the CDR3 is TGTGCCAGCAGTGAAGAAGGGGGACTAGCGGGAACTAGCTACGAGCAGTACTTC. Its protein is CASSEEGGLAGTSYEQYF.

The V call is TRBV30, the J call TRBJ2-2; D remains unclear. This CDR3 region has 13 residues. The V end was cut by 0 bases, the J end by 5 bases, with 7 bases between. Germline CDR1 and CDR2: GTSNPN and SVGIG (reference sequence). The CDR3 is CAWSVRMTGELFF. CDR3 DNA: TGTGCCTGGAGTGTACGCATGACCGGGGAGCTGTTTTTT. The full variable domain, completed using reference TRBV30 and TRBJ2-2, is SQTIHQWPATLVQPVGSPLSLECTVEGTSNPNLYWYRQAAGRGLQLLFYSVGIGQISSEVPQNLSASRPQDRQFILSSKKLLLSDSGFYLCAWSVRMTGELFFGEGSRLTVL.

There are many counts of this clonotype. Sequence at one end of the junction differs from germline and may be a read error. The chain combines TRBV7-7 with TRBJ2-5; maybe TRBD1 (6 bases). The CDR3 has 13 residues. CDR1 is SSHAT, CDR2 FNYEAQ, per germline (reference sequence). Here the CDR3 DNA reads TGTGCTAGCAGCAAAGACAGGCAAGAGACCCAGTACTTC. It specifies CASSKDRQETQYF.